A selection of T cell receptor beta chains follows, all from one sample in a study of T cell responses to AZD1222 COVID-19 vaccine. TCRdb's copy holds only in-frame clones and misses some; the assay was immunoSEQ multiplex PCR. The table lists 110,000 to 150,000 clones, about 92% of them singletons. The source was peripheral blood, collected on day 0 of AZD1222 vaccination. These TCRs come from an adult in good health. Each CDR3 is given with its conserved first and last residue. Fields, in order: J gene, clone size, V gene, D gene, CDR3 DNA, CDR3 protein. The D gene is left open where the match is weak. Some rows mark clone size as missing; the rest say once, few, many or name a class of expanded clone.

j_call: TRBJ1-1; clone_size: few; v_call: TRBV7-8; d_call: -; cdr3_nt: TGTGCCAGCAGCTCCTTAAGGGGCACTGAAGCTTTCTTT; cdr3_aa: CASSSLRGTEAFF
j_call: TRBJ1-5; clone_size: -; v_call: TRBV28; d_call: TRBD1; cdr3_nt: TGTGCCAGCAGGCTGACAGGGGTTGTTCAGCCCCAGCATTTT; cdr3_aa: CASRLTGVVQPQHF
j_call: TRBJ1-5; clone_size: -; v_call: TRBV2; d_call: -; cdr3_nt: TGTGCCAGCAGGGTTCTGAGCAATCAGCCCCAGCATTTT; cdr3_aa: CASRVLSNQPQHF
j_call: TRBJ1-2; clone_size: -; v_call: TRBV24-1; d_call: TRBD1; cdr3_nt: TGTGCCACCAGTGACACGACAGGGGGCTACACCTTC; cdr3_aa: CATSDTTGGYTF
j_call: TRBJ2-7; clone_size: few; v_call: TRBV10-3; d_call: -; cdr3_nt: TGTGCCACCCAGCAGGGGGAGCTTGCGGGAGAGCAGTACTTC; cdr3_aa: CATQQGELAGEQYF
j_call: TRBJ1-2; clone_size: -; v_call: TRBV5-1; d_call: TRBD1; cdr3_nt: TGCGCCAGCAGCTTGTATCGCCAGACAGGGTATGGGTATGGCTACACCTTC; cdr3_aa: CASSLYRQTGYGYGYTF
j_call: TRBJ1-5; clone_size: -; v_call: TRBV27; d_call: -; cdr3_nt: TGTGCCAGCAGAGTGGGGGGGTTAAGGAATCAGCCCCAGCATTTT; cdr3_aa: CASRVGGLRNQPQHF
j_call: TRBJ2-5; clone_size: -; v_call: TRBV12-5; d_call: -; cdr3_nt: TGTGCTAGTGGTTTGGTACGGGAAGAGACCCAGTACTTC; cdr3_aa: CASGLVREETQYF
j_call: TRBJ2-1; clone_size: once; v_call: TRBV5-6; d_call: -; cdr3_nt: TGTGCCAGCAGCTTGGAACTAGGTCGTCCGAGCGATGAGCAGTTCTTC; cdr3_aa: CASSLELGRPSDEQFF
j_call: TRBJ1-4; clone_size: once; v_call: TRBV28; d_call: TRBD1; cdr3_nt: TGTGCCAGCAGTTCCTTAGGACAGGGAGAGGAAAAACTGTTTTTT; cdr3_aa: CASSSLGQGEEKLFF
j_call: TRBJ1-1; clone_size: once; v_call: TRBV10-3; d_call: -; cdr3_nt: TGTGCCATCAGTCCAGAAGATCACAGGATGAACACTGAAGCTTTCTTT; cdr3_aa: CAISPEDHRMNTEAFF
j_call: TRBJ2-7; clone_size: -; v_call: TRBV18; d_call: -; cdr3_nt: TGTGCCAGCTCACCACCGGGAGGAAACTACGAGCAGTACTTC; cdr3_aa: CASSPPGGNYEQYF
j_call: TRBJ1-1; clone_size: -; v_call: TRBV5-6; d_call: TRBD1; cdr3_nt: TGTGCCAGCAGATTCGACAGGGAATCCACTGAAGCTTTCTTT; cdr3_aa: CASRFDRESTEAFF
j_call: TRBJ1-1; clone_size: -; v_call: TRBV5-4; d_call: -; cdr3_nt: TGTGCCAGCAGCTTGGGGGCTCTCGTCACTGAAGCTTTCTTT; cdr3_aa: CASSLGALVTEAFF
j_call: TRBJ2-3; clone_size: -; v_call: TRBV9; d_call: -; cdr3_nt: TGTGCCAGCAGCAAGACAGAGAACAGGGCTAGCACAGATACGCAGTATTTT; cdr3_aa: CASSKTENRASTDTQYF
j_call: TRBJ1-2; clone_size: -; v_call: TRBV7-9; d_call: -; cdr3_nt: TGTGCCAGCAGCTTTTTGGGGGGACGGTTCGGTGGCTACACCTTC; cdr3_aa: CASSFLGGRFGGYTF
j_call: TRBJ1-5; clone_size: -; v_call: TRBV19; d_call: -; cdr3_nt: TGTGCCAGTAGTATAGAGCCCCGATACGATAATCAGCCCCAGCATTTT; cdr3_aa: CASSIEPRYDNQPQHF
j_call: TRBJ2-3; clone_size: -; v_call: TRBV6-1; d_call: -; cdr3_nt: TGTGCCAGCAGTGAGACTAACACAGATACGCAGTATTTT; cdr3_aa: CASSETNTDTQYF
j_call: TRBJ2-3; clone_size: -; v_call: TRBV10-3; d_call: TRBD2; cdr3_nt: TGTGCCATCAGTGATCCCCCGGGGGGGGGTATAGATACGCAGTATTTT; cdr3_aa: CAISDPPGGGIDTQYF
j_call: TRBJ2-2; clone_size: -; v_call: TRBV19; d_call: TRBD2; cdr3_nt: TGTGCCAGTAGTATAGATACTAGCGGACGGGAGCTGTTTTTT; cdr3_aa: CASSIDTSGRELFF
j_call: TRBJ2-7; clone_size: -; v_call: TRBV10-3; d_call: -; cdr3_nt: TGTGCCATCAGTGAGTCTGGCAACGAGCAGTACTTC; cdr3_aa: CAISESGNEQYF
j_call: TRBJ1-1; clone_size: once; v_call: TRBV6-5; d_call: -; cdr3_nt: TGTGCCAGCAGTTACTCGAATTCGGTGGTAGCTTTCTTT; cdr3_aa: CASSYSNSVVAFF
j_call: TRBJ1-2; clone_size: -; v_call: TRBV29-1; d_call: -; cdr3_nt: TGCAGCGTTGCAAAGACAGGCCGCTACACCTTC; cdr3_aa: CSVAKTGRYTF
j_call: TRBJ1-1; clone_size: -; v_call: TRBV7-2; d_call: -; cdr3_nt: TGTGCCAGCAGCGTTCCCGAGAACACTGAAGCTTTCTTT; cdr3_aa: CASSVPENTEAFF
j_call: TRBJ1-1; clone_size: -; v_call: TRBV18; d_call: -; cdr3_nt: TGTGCCAGCTCACCGTCGGGGGGAGCGAACACTGAAGCTTTCTTT; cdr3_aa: CASSPSGGANTEAFF
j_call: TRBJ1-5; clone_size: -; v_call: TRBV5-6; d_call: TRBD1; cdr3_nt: TGTGCCAGCAGCGCGGGACAGAGGCCCAATCAGCCCCAGCATTTT; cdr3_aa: CASSAGQRPNQPQHF
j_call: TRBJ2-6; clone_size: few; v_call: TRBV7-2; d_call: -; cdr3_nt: TGTGCCAGCAGTGGGGCCAACGTCCTGACTTTC; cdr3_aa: CASSGANVLTF
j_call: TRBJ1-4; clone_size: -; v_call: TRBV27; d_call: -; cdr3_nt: TGTGCCAGCAGCCGGGCTCCAGATAGAAATGAAAAACTGTTTTTT; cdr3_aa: CASSRAPDRNEKLFF
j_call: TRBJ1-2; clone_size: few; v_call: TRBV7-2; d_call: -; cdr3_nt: TGTGCCAGCAGCTCCCGTCGGACGTATGGCTACACCTTC; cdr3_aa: CASSSRRTYGYTF
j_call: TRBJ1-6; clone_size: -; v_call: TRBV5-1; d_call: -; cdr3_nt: TGCGCCAGCAGCCTCGGGACAAATAATTCACCCCTCCACTTT; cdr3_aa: CASSLGTNNSPLHF
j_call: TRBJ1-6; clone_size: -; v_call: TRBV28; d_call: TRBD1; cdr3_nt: TGTGCCAGCACCGGGACAGGGGGATCACCCCTCCACTTT; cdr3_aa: CASTGTGGSPLHF
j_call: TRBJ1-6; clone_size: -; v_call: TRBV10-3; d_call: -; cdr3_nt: TGTGCCATCAGTGGGGTAAATTCACCCCTCCACTTT; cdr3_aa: CAISGVNSPLHF
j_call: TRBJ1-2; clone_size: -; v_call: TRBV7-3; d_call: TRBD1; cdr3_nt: TGTGCCAGCAGCACGCATCCCGGGACAGGGGGCGTTGGGTATGGCTACACCTTC; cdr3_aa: CASSTHPGTGGVGYGYTF
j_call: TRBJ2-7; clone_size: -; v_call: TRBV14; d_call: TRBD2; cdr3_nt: TGTGCCAGTGGGACTATTTACTACGAGCAGTACTTC; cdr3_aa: CASGTIYYEQYF
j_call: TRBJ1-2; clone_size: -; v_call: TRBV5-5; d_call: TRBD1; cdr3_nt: TGTGCCAGCAGCTTGAGGCGACAGGGGGCAATTGGGGGCTACACCTTC; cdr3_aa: CASSLRRQGAIGGYTF
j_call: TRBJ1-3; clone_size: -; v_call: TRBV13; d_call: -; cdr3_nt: TGTGCCAGCAGCTGGGGCATAGGCAGACCTTCTGGAAACACCATATATTTT; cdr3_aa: CASSWGIGRPSGNTIYF
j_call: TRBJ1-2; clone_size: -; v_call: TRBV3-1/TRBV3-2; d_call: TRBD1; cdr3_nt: TGTGCCAGCAGCCAAGTAGGTTCGCAGGGGGCCAACTATGGCTACACCTTC; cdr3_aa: CASSQVGSQGANYGYTF
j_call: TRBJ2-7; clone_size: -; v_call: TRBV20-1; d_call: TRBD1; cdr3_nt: TGCAGTGCCGACAGGGTTGGCGAGCAGTACTTC; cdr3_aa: CSADRVGEQYF
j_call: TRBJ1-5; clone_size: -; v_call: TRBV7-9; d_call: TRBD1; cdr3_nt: TGTGCCAGCAGCCTTGGGACAGTTAATCAGCCCCAGCATTTT; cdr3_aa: CASSLGTVNQPQHF
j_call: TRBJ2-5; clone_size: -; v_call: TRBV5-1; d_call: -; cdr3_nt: TGCGCCAGCAGCTTGCAACAGGGTACCCAAGAGACCCAGTACTTC; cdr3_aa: CASSLQQGTQETQYF
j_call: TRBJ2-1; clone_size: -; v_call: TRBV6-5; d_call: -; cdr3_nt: TGTGCCAGCAATGGGCTAGGGGGGTACAATGAGCAGTTCTTC; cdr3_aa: CASNGLGGYNEQFF
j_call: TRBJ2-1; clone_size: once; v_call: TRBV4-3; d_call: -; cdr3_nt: TGCGCCAGCAGCCAAGATGGGAACAGGTACAATGAGCAGTTCTTC; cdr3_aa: CASSQDGNRYNEQFF
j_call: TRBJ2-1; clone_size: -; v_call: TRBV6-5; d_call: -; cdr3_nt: TGTGCCAGCAGTTACGGTAGGTCAGCCTACAATGAGCAGTTCTTC; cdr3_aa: CASSYGRSAYNEQFF
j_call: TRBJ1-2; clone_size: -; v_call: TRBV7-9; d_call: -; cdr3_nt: TGTGCCAGCAGCCCCTCCCGGAGCTCCGCTAACTATGGCTACACCTTC; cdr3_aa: CASSPSRSSANYGYTF
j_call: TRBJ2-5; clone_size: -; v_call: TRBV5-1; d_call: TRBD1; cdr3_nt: TGCGCCAGCAGCACAGCGACAGGGGGCCGGGTTGAGACCCAGTACTTC; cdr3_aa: CASSTATGGRVETQYF
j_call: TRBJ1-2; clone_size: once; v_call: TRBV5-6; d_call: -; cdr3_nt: TGTGCCAGCAGCAACCCATCAGTAGCTAACTATGGCTACACCTTC; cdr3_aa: CASSNPSVANYGYTF
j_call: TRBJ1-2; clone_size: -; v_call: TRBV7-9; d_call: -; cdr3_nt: TGTGCCAGCAGCGTTGGGGGCCCGGGCCCCCTGGGCTACACCTTC; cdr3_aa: CASSVGGPGPLGYTF
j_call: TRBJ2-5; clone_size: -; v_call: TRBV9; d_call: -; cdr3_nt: TGTGCCAGCAGCTCCCCTAACCAAGAGACCCAGTACTTC; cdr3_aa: CASSSPNQETQYF
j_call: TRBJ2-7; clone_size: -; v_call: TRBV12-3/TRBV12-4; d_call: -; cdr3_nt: TGTGCCAGCAGTTTAAAGGGTTACGAGCAGTACTTC; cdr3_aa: CASSLKGYEQYF
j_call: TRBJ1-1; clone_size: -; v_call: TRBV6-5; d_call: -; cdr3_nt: TGTGCCAGCAGTACAGCGGGGGAGGGGGACACTGAAGCTTTCTTT; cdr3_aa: CASSTAGEGDTEAFF
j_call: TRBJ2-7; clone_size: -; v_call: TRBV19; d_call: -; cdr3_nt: TGTGCCAGTAGTATAACACGACAGTACGAGCAGTACTTC; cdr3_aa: CASSITRQYEQYF
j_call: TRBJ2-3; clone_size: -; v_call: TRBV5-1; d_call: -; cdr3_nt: TGCGCCAGCAGCCGGGCGGGCAGCAGCACAGATACGCAGTATTTT; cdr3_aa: CASSRAGSSTDTQYF
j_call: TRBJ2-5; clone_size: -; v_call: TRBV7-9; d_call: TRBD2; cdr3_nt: TGTGCCAGCAGCTTAGTGGCGGGGGGGCTAGAGACCCAGTACTTC; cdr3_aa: CASSLVAGGLETQYF